This is a list of T cell receptor beta chains from one sample in a study of T cells in Graves' hyperthyroidism and ophthalmopathy. TCRdb reanalysed the multiplex PCR reads using MiXCR and keeps one entry per CDR3 protein. The table records 600,000 to 700,000 distinct CDR3 sequences, about 45% of them present only once. Sequenced: peripheral blood or thyroid tissue (not recorded which). Receptors were obtained from an adult man with Graves' disease, either hyperthyroidism or ophthalmopathy (not recorded which). The conserved cysteine and the conserved F or W are not part of the CDR3 here.

len	v_gene	CDR3aa
13	TRBV25-1	ASSGDRGLWTEAF
12	TRBV9	ASSETGWNSPLH
10	TRBV4-1	ASSQGPWGSV
14	TRBV7-2	ASSPAGPATNEKLF
13	TRBV7-9	ASSYGQGADYGYT
11	TRBV12-3/TRBV12-4	ASSFNRHQPQH
11	TRBV19	ASTRTMSGELF
12	TRBV24-1	ATSDRQTNYGYT
10	TRBV10-1	ASSDPGKPLH
14	TRBV5-1	ASSMWTGTNTGELF
13	TRBV7-9	ASSFLTGLGTEAF
12	TRBV5-4	ASSQELLNTEAF
15	TRBV11-2	ASSLGVSSGGHQPQH
14	TRBV7-2	ASSFGGGRYQETQY
12	TRBV29-1	SVADRAKNTEAF
13	TRBV9	ASNVEDKTNYGYT
13	TRBV7-6	ASSLGAVIGTEAF
11	TRBV12-3/TRBV12-4	ASSQEVNTEAF
11	TRBV2	ASRDGQANVLT
8	TRBV30	AWRHEKLF
12	TRBV7-9	ASSLFGSKETQY
14	TRBV4-1	ASSQARTSSGNTIY
16	TRBV20-1	SARSPGQGAQTNEKLF
10	TRBV19	ASNYRNTEAF
11	TRBV12-3/TRBV12-4	ASSVYLGGTKF
12	TRBV9	ASRNRQGPYGYT
11	TRBV7-3	ASSLSPQGGYT
14	TRBV7-9	ASSERLAGRNSPLH
13	TRBV20-1	SARAATGGRETQY
12	TRBV29-1	SVDVTGLGETQY
13	TRBV15	AASSQDRGFQPQH
13	TRBV7-7	ASSLDDRKQETQY
12	TRBV20-1	SAREVGWQETQY
10	TRBV4-1	ASSQTAETQY
13	TRBV7-2	ASSSRQGRDEAQY
11	TRBV7-2	ASSLGGASGYT
15	TRBV12-3/TRBV12-4	ASSYPDSADLAYEQY
13	TRBV6-1	ASTPSSTVPLEAF
11	TRBV5-1	ASSEADGYGYT
13	TRBV5-1	ASSLAGYSGSPLH
13	TRBV11-3	ASVLKASSGNTIY
11	TRBV6-6	ASSFGGSGELF
11	TRBV29-1	SVASGTAYGYT
12	TRBV7-9	ASSSRDRAYEQY
12	TRBV19	ASSIDSISYEQY